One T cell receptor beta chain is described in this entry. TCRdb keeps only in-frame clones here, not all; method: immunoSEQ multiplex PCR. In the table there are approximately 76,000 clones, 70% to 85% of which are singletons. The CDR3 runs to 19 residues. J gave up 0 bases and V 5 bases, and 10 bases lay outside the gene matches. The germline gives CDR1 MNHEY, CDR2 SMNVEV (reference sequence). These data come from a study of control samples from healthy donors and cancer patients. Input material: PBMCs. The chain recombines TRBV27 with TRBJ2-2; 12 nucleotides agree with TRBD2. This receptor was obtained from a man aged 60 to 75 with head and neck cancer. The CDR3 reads CASSPRTSGITTNTGELFF. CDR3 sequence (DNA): TGTGCCAGCAGTCCAAGGACTAGCGGGATCACTACGAACACCGGGGAGCTGTTTTTT.